Presented here are 9 T cell receptor beta chains from one specimen sequenced in a study of blood T cell repertoires in COVID-19. The protocol was immunoSEQ multiplex PCR, while the TCRdb copy is restricted to in-frame clones and leaves out a portion. The data show some 65,000 clones, approximately 86% seen once. Material for sequencing was peripheral blood. The receptor set was obtained from a middle-aged man with COVID-19, enrolled during active disease.

CDR3 coding DNA: TGTGCCAGCAAGCCTTCCCCCCCTTCCGAGCAGTACTTC. As protein: CASKPSPPSEQYF. The V and J genes are TRBV2 and TRBJ2-7, with D unresolved. From germline, CDR1 is SNHLY and CDR2 FYNNEI. This CDR3 region has 13 residues. Trimming shortened V by 7 bases and J by 6 bases, and 16 bases separated the two germline ends.

The rearrangement uses TRBV3-1 (or the pseudogene TRBV3-2) and TRBJ2-1; 7 bases fit TRBD2. The CDR3 loop spans 15 amino acids. The trim removed 2 bases at V and 4 bases at J, leaving 5 bases unmatched. Germline assignment: CDR1 LGHDT and CDR2 YNNKEL (reference sequence). The CDR3 DNA is TGTGCCAGCAGCCAAAGGGAACTAGCGTACAATGAGCAGTTCTTC. As protein: CASSQRELAYNEQFF.

This rearrangement joins TRBV5-6 to TRBJ2-3; D is possibly TRBD1 (6 bases). The CDR3 is made up of 16 amino acids. The germline V and J ends were trimmed by 4 bases and 2 bases, with 17 bases remaining between them. CDR1 and CDR2 (germline): SGHDT, YYEEEE. CDR3 residues: CASSAVGAVITDTQYF. CDR3 in DNA: TGTGCCAGCAGCGCCGTGGGGGCGGTGATCACAGATACGCAGTATTTT.

This chain links TRBV7-9 with TRBJ1-1; no clear D gene. This CDR3 spans 13 amino acids. Trimming left V 5 bases short and J 2 bases short, with 9 bases between. CDR1 is SEHNR, CDR2 FQNEAQ, per germline (reference sequence). In DNA form, the CDR3 reads TGTGCCAGCAGCGCACCGGGTAACACTGAAGCTTTCTTT. Protein product: CASSAPGNTEAFF.

The chain is built from TRBV28 and TRBJ1-5; D gene uncertain. V was clipped by 7 bases and J by 5 bases, with 12 bases between them. Germline V gene lookup returns CDR1 MDHEN and CDR2 SYDVKM. The CDR3 sequence is 13 residues long. CDR3 sequence: CASNLGGDQPQHF. Here the CDR3 DNA reads TGTGCCAGCAATCTAGGAGGCGATCAGCCCCAGCATTTT.

This chain connects TRBV5-4 to TRBJ1-2; TRBD1 is a possible D gene (5 bases). Trimming pared 4 bases from V and 1 base from J, leaving 8 bases between. This CDR3 region has 13 residues. Germline V lookup: CDR1 SGHNT, CDR2 YYREEE (reference sequence). The CDR3, as DNA: TGTGCCAGCAGCCGAGACAGTAACTATGGCTACACCTTC. It codes for CASSRDSNYGYTF.

A few counts support this clone. V and J are TRBV18 and TRBJ2-7, with 8 bases fitting TRBD2. CDR1 and CDR2 from the germline V gene are KGHSH and LQKENI. CDR3 length: 15 amino acids. V lost 1 base, J lost 4 bases, and 6 bases stayed unmatched. CDR3 region: CASSPRSSGVYEQYF. The CDR3, as DNA: TGTGCCAGCTCACCACGGAGTAGCGGGGTTTACGAGCAGTACTTC.

The chain is built from TRBV5-1 and TRBJ1-1; perhaps TRBD1 as D (6 bases). Trimming pared 4 bases from V and 1 base from J, leaving 11 bases between. The CDR3 runs 14 residues. In germline, CDR1 is SGHRS, CDR2 YFSETQ. The CDR3 loop reads CASSVGHPNTEAFF. The DNA for the CDR3 is TGCGCCAGCAGCGTGGGACACCCGAACACTGAAGCTTTCTTT. The full variable domain, in which reference TRBV5-1 and TRBJ1-1 provide the parts outside the CDR3, is KAGVTQTPRYLIKTRGQQVTLSCSPISGHRSVSWYQQTPGQGLQFLFEYFSETQRNKGNFPGRFSGRQFSNSRSEMNVSTLELGDSALYLCASSVGHPNTEAFFGQGTRLTVV.

V gene TRBV28 combines with J gene TRBJ2-7, with D perhaps matching TRBD1 (7 bases). V was trimmed by 10 bases and J by 2 bases, leaving 15 bases between them. The CDR3 totals 13 residues. Germline CDR1 reads MDHEN; CDR2 reads SYDVKM. The CDR3 nucleotides read TGTGCCACCATCGGGGGACAGACCTACGAGCAGTACTTC. It encodes CATIGGQTYEQYF.